This entry describes one T cell receptor (beta chain). Its antigen is undetermined. These data originate in a study of T cell responses to AZD1222 COVID-19 vaccine. Study findings and constraints: Clonal diversity was possibly underestimated, and the donors were mostly white British, with more females.

V lost 10 bases and J lost 5; bases outside the gene matches: 14. CDR3 length equals 15 residues. CDR1 and CDR2 (germline): MNHEY, SVGAGI. Repertoires were generated with immunoSEQ multiplex PCR, while TCRdb's copy carries only in-frame clones and drops some. Here the sample spans some 120,000 clones, approximately 93% being singletons. Here the sequenced sample was peripheral blood, taken on day 0 of AZD1222 vaccination. The TCR was taken from an adult in good health. The gene calls are TRBV6-5 and TRBJ1-5, with 7 positions matching TRBD1. CDR3 loop: CATGGRRATDQPQHF. CDR3 bases: TGTGCCACAGGGGGGCGCAGGGCAACAGATCAGCCCCAGCATTTT.